This record concerns one TCR beta chain sequence. This sample is drawn from a study of siplizumab effects on memory and regulatory T cells. The protocol was immunoSEQ multiplex PCR, while the TCRdb copy is restricted to in-frame clones and leaves out a portion. The sample gives about 100,000 clones, more than 85% of which show up once; around 0.15% is in the top ten. This CDR3 is 12 amino acids long. Per the germline V gene, CDR1 is SEHNR and CDR2 is FQNEAQ (reference sequence). V was trimmed by 5 bases and J by 4 bases, leaving 8 bases between them. The TCR was taken from a human donor in good health. The gene calls are TRBV7-9 and TRBJ2-5; D unresolved. Input material: CD4+ T cells sorted from blood. The CDR3 loop is CASSLSRETQYF. CDR3 nucleotides: TGTGCCAGCAGCCTCAGCCGAGAGACCCAGTACTTC.